The 15 T cell receptor beta chains below come from one sample, sequenced in a study of blood T cell repertoires in COVID-19. Produced via immunoSEQ multiplex PCR; TCRdb's table is partial and in-frame only. The sample has 200,000 to 250,000 clones; 70% to 90% are singletons. Sequences were obtained from PBMCs or T cells enriched from blood (not recorded which). These receptors all come from a woman in her forties or fifties in a cohort exposed to, infected with or recovered from COVID-19 (not recorded which).

This chain uses TRBV18 with TRBJ2-7; 7 nucleotides match TRBD1. CDR3 length: 15 residues. Germline CDR1 reads KGHSH; CDR2 reads LQKENI. The V gene end was trimmed by 6 bases and the J gene end by 1 base; junction bases not matched to a gene: 9. Here the CDR3 DNA reads TGTGCCAGCTCGCCTGGTAGGGGGCAATCCTACGAGCAGTACTTC. Residues: CASSPGRGQSYEQYF.

The chain joins TRBV9 to TRBJ1-2; D not resolved. CDR1 SGDLS and CDR2 YYNGEE come from the germline V gene. The CDR3 runs to 15 residues. V dropped 0 bases and J dropped 3 bases, with 12 bases sitting between them. The CDR3 bases are TGTGCCAGCAGCGTAGGCGGGTCAGACGACTATGGCTACACCTTC. Encoded protein: CASSVGGSDDYGYTF.

This chain uses TRBV2 with TRBJ2-1; 13 nucleotides agree with TRBD2. Germline V gene sequence: CDR1 SNHLY, CDR2 FYNNEI. Trimming cost V 6 bases and J 8 bases; bases outside gene matches: 10. This CDR3 is 16 amino acids long. The CDR3 loop is CASSLGLAGAADEQFF. The CDR3 DNA follows: TGTGCCAGCAGCCTCGGACTAGCGGGGGCCGCCGATGAGCAGTTCTTC.

This sequence joins TRBV18 and TRBJ2-1; no definite D call. CDR1 KGHSH and CDR2 LQKENI come from the germline V gene. The CDR3 loop spans 13 amino acids. Trimming took off 7 bases at V and 3 bases at J, with 10 bases between the two ends. The CDR3 coding sequence is TGTGCCAGCTGCCGCTCTAGCTACAATGAGCAGTTCTTC. It encodes CASCRSSYNEQFF.

With regard to this clone: Other DNA sequences in this specimen translate into the identical CDR3. The rearrangement links TRBV9 to TRBJ2-3; TRBD2 matches 7 bases. J lost 4 bases, V lost 0 bases, and 2 bases had no gene match. The germline V gene has CDR1 SGDLS and CDR2 YYNGEE. The CDR3 sequence is 14 residues long. The chain's CDR3 is CASSVASGADTQYF. CDR3 DNA sequence: TGTGCCAGCAGCGTAGCCAGCGGGGCAGATACGCAGTATTTT.

In this sample, this clone turned up once. V gene TRBV19 combines with J gene TRBJ1-2, with D unclear. Looked up from germline, CDR1 is LNHDA and CDR2 is SQIVND (reference sequence). V was trimmed by 8 bases and J by 1 base, leaving 11 bases between them. CDR3 length equals 13 residues. In DNA form, the CDR3 reads TGTGCCAGTGACACCCTCGGTAACTATGGCTACACCTTC. Translated, it gives CASDTLGNYGYTF.

J is TRBJ2-2 and V is TRBV5-1, with D maybe TRBD1 (5 bases). This CDR3 region has 15 residues. V lost 0 bases to trimming and J lost 2 bases, with 8 bases between them. CDR1 is SGHRS and CDR2 is YFSETQ in the germline V gene. The CDR3 coding sequence is TGCGCCAGCAGCTTGGCAGGGTATAACACCGGGGAGCTGTTTTTT. Its translation is CASSLAGYNTGELFF.

A few counts support this clone. This sequence joins TRBV28 and TRBJ1-1; TRBD1 might be the D (6 bases). V lost 2 bases and J lost 2, with 9 bases in between. CDR1 MDHEN and CDR2 SYDVKM come from the germline V gene. The CDR3 is 14 amino acids. The CDR3 sequence is CASSLDRINTEAFF. As DNA, the CDR3 is TGTGCCAGCAGTTTAGACAGGATCAACACTGAAGCTTTCTTT.

A note on this clone: Within the sample, other DNA sequences also encode this same CDR3. The genes are TRBV3-1 (or the pseudogene TRBV3-2) and TRBJ1-2; TRBD1 agrees at 7 bases. The CDR3 totals 15 residues. The germline V gene encodes CDR1 LGHDT and CDR2 YNNKEL (reference sequence). V lost 3 bases and J lost 2; bases outside the gene matches: 6. CDR3 protein: CASSQYRGTNYGYTF. As DNA, the CDR3 is TGTGCCAGCAGCCAGTACAGGGGCACAAACTATGGCTACACCTTC.

The chain employs TRBV25-1 and TRBJ1-2; D gene uncertain. V lost 1 base and J 4 bases, leaving 7 bases between the germline ends. Germline loops: CDR1 MGHDK, CDR2 SYGVNS. This CDR3 is built from 13 residues. The CDR3 DNA follows: TGTGCCAGCAGTGAATTGGGAGGCTATGGCTACACCTTC. This encodes CASSELGGYGYTF.

This clone has just one count. The chain joins TRBV6-1 to TRBJ1-3; 7 nucleotides align to TRBD1. The V gene's germline CDR1 is MNHNS and CDR2 SASEGT. The J segment lost 3 bases and the V segment lost 1 base, leaving 9 bases of the junction unmatched. The CDR3 consists of 17 residues. CDR3 residues: CASSEDGGGFSGNTIYF. For the CDR3, the DNA is TGTGCCAGCAGTGAAGATGGAGGGGGCTTTAGTGGAAACACCATATATTTT.

This chain links TRBV4-2 with TRBJ1-3; the D is unclear. The germline V gene encodes CDR1 LGHNA and CDR2 YNFKEQ. The CDR3 covers 15 residues. Trimming shortened V by 0 bases and J by 0 bases, and 6 bases separated the two germline ends. CDR3 sequence reads: CASSQERYSGNTIYF. CDR3 DNA sequence: TGTGCCAGCAGCCAAGAACGGTACTCTGGAAACACCATATATTTT.

This clone was detected only once. The chain carries TRBV5-1 and TRBJ2-2, with 8 positions matching TRBD2. Germline values: CDR1 SGHRS, CDR2 YFSETQ. Germline trimming cut 8 bases from V and 3 bases from J; bases unmatched to any gene: 9. CDR3 length: 15 amino acids. The DNA for the CDR3 is TGCGCCAGTGTCACCGGGACTAGAGACACCGGGGAGCTGTTTTTT. Protein product: CASVTGTRDTGELFF.

V usage is TRBV6-2 or TRBV6-3 and J usage is TRBJ2-7, with 8 bases lining up with TRBD2. Trimming at V came to 6 bases and at J to 3 bases, leaving 7 bases not matched to a gene. Germline V gene data show CDR1 as MNHEY and CDR2 as SVGEGT. The CDR3 extends over 14 amino acids. The CDR3 nucleotides are TGTGCCAGCAGACCTGCGACTAGCGTCTACGAGCAGTACTTC. This translates into CASRPATSVYEQYF.

V and J are TRBV10-1 and TRBJ1-3, with D hard to call. Germline V gene lookup returns CDR1 WNHNN and CDR2 SYGVQD (reference sequence). This CDR3 region has 16 residues. With 3 bases removed from V and 1 base from J, the gap between germline ends came to 13 bases. The CDR3 sequence: CASSETVRPSGNTIYF. The CDR3 coding sequence is TGCGCCAGCAGTGAAACAGTCAGGCCGTCTGGAAACACCATATATTTT.